What follows are 7 T cell receptor beta chains derived from one specimen sequenced in a study of T cell repertoires in cytomegalovirus infection. Each CDR3 protein is one row after TCRdb ran MiXCR on the reads. The repertoire holds more than 500,000 distinct CDR3 sequences, with 16% as singletons. The material sequenced was CD8+ T cells from PBMCs. The receptor source for this set is a human donor in good health (CMV status not recorded). Some clones in this sample may be carry-over from other donors' samples.

The V gene is TRBV9, the J gene TRBJ2-5; 8 bases line up with TRBD1. The CDR3 is made up of 14 amino acids. Germline CDR1 SGDLS, CDR2 YYNGEE. The junction had 1 base not matched to a gene; V was cut back by 0 bases and J by 3 bases. This CDR3 reads CASSVEDREETQYF. The CDR3 DNA sequence: TGTGCCAGCAGCGTAGAGGACAGGGAAGAGACCCAGTACTTC.

This clonotype was counted ten times or more. This rearrangement joins TRBV7-6 to TRBJ1-5; D ambiguous. Germline V gives CDR1 SGHVS, CDR2 FNYEAQ. CDR3 size: 15 residues. Trimming took off 2 bases at V and 1 base at J, with 9 bases between the two ends. The DNA of the CDR3 is TGTGCCAGCAGCTTAAGGGCTGGAAGCAATCAGCCCCAGCATTTT. Protein: CASSLRAGSNQPQHF.

This chain connects TRBV27 to TRBJ2-7, with 12 bases identical to TRBD1. The CDR3 sequence is 14 residues long. The junction had 5 bases not matched to a gene; V was cut back by 5 bases and J by 6 bases. Germline assignment: CDR1 MNHEY and CDR2 SMNVEV (reference sequence). The CDR3 sequence is CASSAGTGGIEQYF. The CDR3 DNA sequence: TGTGCCAGCAGTGCAGGGACAGGGGGCATCGAGCAGTACTTC.

A note on this clonotype: One base away lies a much larger clone, so this may be a sequencing read error. The chain employs TRBV28 and TRBJ2-4; D gene unclear. This CDR3 is 13 amino acids long. Germline V gene data show CDR1 as MDHEN and CDR2 as SYDVKM. Written as DNA, the CDR3 is TGTGCCAGCCGTATGGGTGCCAAAAACATTAAGTACTTC. This translates into CASRMGAKNIKYF.

There are many counts of this clonotype. V is TRBV10-3 and J is TRBJ2-7; 9 bases align to TRBD1. Germline loops: CDR1 ENHRY, CDR2 SYGVKD. This CDR3 has 15 residues. V shed 3 bases and J 2 bases; nucleotides not matched to a gene: 5. CDR3 sequence (DNA): TGTGCCATCAGTGAAAAAGGGACAGGGACCTACGAGCAGTACTTC. Translating gives CAISEKGTGTYEQYF.

This clonotype was recorded at least ten times. The V and J genes are TRBV7-2 and TRBJ2-7, with TRBD2 matching 7 bases. J was trimmed by 4 bases and V by 5 bases; bases with no gene match: 8. The CDR3 totals 14 residues. Germline CDR1 is SGHTA and CDR2 is FQGNSA. The CDR3 DNA follows: TGTGCCAGCAGCCGAACTAGCGTCACTTACGAGCAGTACTTC. Protein: CASSRTSVTYEQYF. Filled out from reference TRBV7-2 and TRBJ2-7, the complete variable domain reads GAGVSQSPSNKVTEKGKDVELRCDPISGHTALYWYRQSLGQGLEFLIYFQGNSAPDKSGLPSDRFSAERTGGSVSTLTIQRTQQEDSAVYLCASSRTSVTYEQYFGPGTRLTVT.

This clonotype was picked up many times. The rearrangement uses TRBV28 and TRBJ2-1, with D unresolved. This CDR3 contains 16 residues. The germline V gene has CDR1 MDHEN and CDR2 SYDVKM. Trimming removed 3 bases from V and 2 bases from J, with 14 bases in between. This chain's CDR3 is CASSFPAAAPYNEQFF. CDR3 DNA sequence: TGTGCCAGCAGTTTTCCGGCGGCGGCCCCCTACAATGAGCAGTTCTTC.